The text below deals with one TCR beta chain. Its antigen is unknown. Base quality data are lacking; no much larger clone is found one base away. The record originates from a study of blood T cell repertoires in COVID-19 (dated by TCRdb to 2018 to 2020). In terms of the full investigation: Samples covering the acute and convalescent phases of COVID-19 were provided by collaborators in the United States, Italy and Spain. Sample metadata almost always included a de-identified subject ID, COVID-19 status, age in years and sex. Deeply sampled blood TCRbeta repertoires from subjects exposed to, actively infected with, or recovered from COVID-19 were included in the dataset. Where HLA class I and class II types were available, the types were taken from metadata supplied by the sample provider, not from assay-based typing. The samples were drawn from the first 160 participants of the ongoing ImmuneRACE study and from 950 to 1,500 subjects provided by 6 global collaborators. The prospective study material was composed of cDNA or gDNA derived from T cells, B-cell-depleted T cells, or PBMCs. The repertoires were released in a freely available public database intended as a resource for research on the immune response to SARS-CoV-2.

TCRbeta CDR3 regions were amplified from genomic DNA by means of the immunoSEQ Assay, a bias-controlled multiplex PCR. The original methods were these. Nucleated cell counts per sample were estimated from amplification of reference gene primers within the assay. To quantify the absolute abundance of each unique TCRbeta CDR3 rearrangement, sequence reads were collapsed and filtered. For each sample, productive Simpson clonality was calculated by taking the square root of Simpson's diversity index across productive rearrangements. TCRdb mirrors the immuneACCESS table, restricted to in-frame sequences. Some clones are absent from its copies; in checked studies, under half trace to an unresolved V gene, and the reason for the others is unknown. From that table come the V and J calls and clone size; the DNA was used to work out D and trimming. The sample table contains 90,000 or so clones; only one count was recorded for around 87% of them. The ten largest account for 15% to 20% of the sample.

V is shortened by 2 bases, J by 5 bases, and the region joining them spans 10 bases. The CDR3, from cysteine to phenylalanine, totals 13 residues. The only DNA kept is the CDR3, 39 bases in frame from the first base. Taken from the germline V gene, the CDR1 and CDR2 loops are SGHNT and YENEEA. Collaborating institutions collected whole blood in K2EDTA tubes following their own protocols. For TCRbeta analysis, collaborators shipped samples as frozen whole blood, isolated PBMCs, or DNA extracted from either of those sample types. The research as a whole found: The quantity of clinical and demographic metadata differed by source and by participant and was supplied without curation.

This receptor was identified in a human donor in a cohort sampled during active COVID-19. The sequenced sample consisted of peripheral blood. The chain is encoded by TRBV11-3 joined to TRBJ2-7, with TRBD1 as a weak D call on 5 bases. The CDR3 protein is CASSLQGAHEQYF. The DNA sequence is as follows: TGTGCCAGCAGCTTACAGGGTGCCCACGAGCAGTACTTC.